This T cell receptor (beta chain) is from a study of T cell responses to AZD1222 COVID-19 vaccine. The study, taken as a whole, reports: The number of AZD1222 recipients seropositive at baseline was only five to seven.

TCRdb's table, derived via immunoSEQ multiplex PCR, lists solely in-frame clones and lacks some. The repertoire holds about 150,000 clones, around nine tenths seen once, with 1.4% in the top ten. This CDR3 has 15 amino acids. Trimming stripped 1 base from V and 1 base from J, with 8 bases between. Germline V lookup: CDR1 SGHTA, CDR2 FQGNSA. On this clone itself: What it binds is not known.

The sequencing here drew on peripheral blood, taken on day 0 of AZD1222 vaccination. J is TRBJ1-3 and V is TRBV7-2; D ambiguous. The clonotype comes from an adult in good health. The CDR3, as DNA: TGTGCCAGCAGCTTAGGTGGTGGTTCTGGAAACACCATATATTTT. Translation: CASSLGGGSGNTIYF.